This entry features one T cell receptor beta chain sequence. Germline loops: CDR1 LGHNA, CDR2 YSLEER. The CDR3 is made up of 17 amino acids. Trimming cost V 4 bases and J 0 bases; bases outside gene matches: 7. This sample was included in a study of T cells after yellow fever vaccination. TCRdb used MiXCR to reprocess the 5' RACE reads, holding one entry per CDR3 protein. Here the sample spans about 400,000 distinct CDR3 sequences, 11% being singletons. The sequence derives from a man younger than 30 who received the YFV17D yellow fever vaccine. Here the sequenced sample was PBMCs, taken on the day of the first yellow fever vaccination. The genes are TRBV4-3 and TRBJ1-1; 11 bases align to TRBD1. CDR3 DNA sequence: TGCGCCAGCAGCCCCCTGGGACAGGGGGGCATGAACACTGAAGCTTTCTTT. Its protein product is CASSPLGQGGMNTEAFF.